Described below is a single T cell receptor beta chain sequence and its context. Antigen unknown. CDR3 length equals 16 residues. Germline trimming cut 2 bases from V and 0 bases from J; bases unmatched to any gene: 4. Germline-derived CDR1 and CDR2 are SGHTA and FQGTGA. This sample is part of a study of CD4 T cells in relation to SARS-CoV-2 and coronaviruses. Across the study: ViraFEST: approximately eleven-day antigen culture of PBMCs, then TCR beta CDR3 sequencing. The HLA restriction of the shared crossreactive spike epitopes was mapped. General study results and limits: Samples before the pandemic and after infection were not matched within any donor.

CD4+ T cells from unexposed donors were obtained before the COVID-19 pandemic (2011-2018). Isolation of CD4+ T cells took place after approximately 10 days in culture. Testing used SARS-CoV-2 S/N and four cold-coronavirus spikes on unexposed-donor CD4+ T cells, cells permitting. Assay: immunoSEQ multiplex PCR; the TCRdb copy retains only in-frame clones and omits some. This sample yields roughly 24,000 clones, of which about 84% are seen a single time; approximately 15% belongs to the top ten. This chain links TRBV7-3 with TRBJ2-1; 7 nucleotides align to TRBD2. Sequencing input: CD4+ T cells from PBMCs, cultured in vitro. The clonotype comes from a human donor in good health. CDR3 in amino acids: CASSLWGGSSYNEQFF. As DNA, the CDR3 is TGTGCCAGCAGCTTATGGGGGGGGAGCTCCTACAATGAGCAGTTCTTC.